A single sample gave rise to the 28 T cell receptor beta chains below, sequenced in a study of control samples from healthy donors and cancer patients. Profiling relied on immunoSEQ multiplex PCR, and the TCRdb table lists in-frame clones only, not all of them. The data contain about 110,000 clones, almost 85% of them singletons. The source material was blood. These receptors were obtained from a man aged 18 to 30 in good health.

The V gene is TRBV19, the J gene TRBJ1-3; D unresolved. Per the germline V gene, CDR1 is LNHDA and CDR2 is SQIVND (reference sequence). The germline V and J ends were trimmed by 8 bases and 7 bases, with 9 bases remaining between them. CDR3 length equals 11 residues. In DNA form, the CDR3 reads TGTGCCAGTTTCGCTCGGAACACCATATATTTT. It specifies CASFARNTIYF.

This chain joins TRBV5-4 and TRBJ2-7; 10 bases match TRBD2. The V gene end was trimmed by 3 bases and the J gene end by 5 bases; junction bases not matched to a gene: 8. Germline CDR1 and CDR2: SGHNT and YYREEE (reference sequence). The CDR3 has 15 amino acids. The CDR3 sequence is CASSSKRGGLHEQYF. CDR3 nucleotide sequence: TGTGCCAGCAGCTCCAAGCGGGGGGGCCTTCACGAGCAGTACTTC.

This clone showed up just once. V and J are TRBV2 and TRBJ2-5; maybe TRBD2 (5 bases). The CDR3 extends over 14 amino acids. The germline V gene encodes CDR1 SNHLY and CDR2 FYNNEI. The V gene lost 7 bases and the J gene lost 4 bases, with 16 bases spanning the gap. This CDR3 is CASTLDGEGETQYF. CDR3 bases: TGTGCCAGCACACTCGACGGGGAAGGAGAGACCCAGTACTTC.

The gene calls are TRBV30 and TRBJ1-2; D gene ambiguous. Germline-derived CDR1 and CDR2 are GTSNPN and SVGIG (reference sequence). Trimming stripped 3 bases from V and 8 bases from J, with 16 bases between. This CDR3 comprises 13 residues. This CDR3 is CAWRGDYLGGYTF. CDR3 sequence (DNA): TGTGCCTGGAGGGGAGACTATTTGGGAGGCTACACCTTC. The full variable domain, in which reference TRBV30 and TRBJ1-2 provide the parts outside the CDR3, is SQTIHQWPATLVQPVGSPLSLECTVEGTSNPNLYWYRQAAGRGLQLLFYSVGIGQISSEVPQNLSASRPQDRQFILSSKKLLLSDSGFYLCAWRGDYLGGYTFGSGTRLTVV.

The sample holds one count of this clone. This sequence joins TRBV30 and TRBJ1-2; TRBD1 is a possible D gene (5 bases). V shed 2 bases and J shed 8 bases, with 12 bases lying between them. Per germline, CDR1 GTSNPN and CDR2 SVGIG (reference sequence). The CDR3 is made up of 12 amino acids. In nucleotides, the CDR3 is TGTGCCTGGAGTCAAGGGGCGCGGGGCTACACCTTC. Amino acids: CAWSQGARGYTF.

The chain joins TRBV4-3 to TRBJ1-1, with D possibly matching TRBD1 (6 bases). Germline loops: CDR1 LGHNA, CDR2 YSLEER. The CDR3 spans 15 residues. V dropped 0 bases and J dropped 8 bases, with 16 bases sitting between them. The CDR3 loop is CASSQDGGRGSEAFF. The CDR3 DNA sequence: TGCGCCAGCAGCCAAGACGGAGGGAGGGGGTCCGAAGCTTTCTTT.

The genes are TRBV10-2 and TRBJ1-5; 8 nucleotides line up with TRBD1. The CDR3 spans 14 residues. Germline-derived CDR1 and CDR2 are WSHSY and SAAADI. J was trimmed by 6 bases and V by 6 bases; bases with no gene match: 7. The chain's CDR3 is CASRGQGTVQPQHF. As DNA, the CDR3 is TGCGCCAGCAGAGGACAGGGAACAGTTCAGCCCCAGCATTTT.

V is TRBV27 and J is TRBJ2-5, with 8 positions matching TRBD1. CDR1 is MNHEY, CDR2 SMNVEV, per germline (reference sequence). V lost 5 bases and J lost 4; bases outside the gene matches: 9. This CDR3 has 15 residues. CDR3 sequence reads: CASSRQGRGLETQYF. Here the CDR3 DNA reads TGTGCCAGCAGTCGGCAGGGCAGGGGGCTAGAGACCCAGTACTTC.

This clone was detected only a few times. The genes are TRBV9 and TRBJ2-5; D may match TRBD1 or TRBD2 (5 bases each). This CDR3 has 13 residues. The V end lost 0 bases, the J end lost 5 bases, and 8 bases lay between the germline ends. Germline-derived CDR1 and CDR2 are SGDLS and YYNGEE. The CDR3 is CASSVGGDETQYF. The CDR3 bases are TGTGCCAGCAGCGTAGGTGGGGACGAGACCCAGTACTTC.

This clone has more than one count but fewer than ten. The V and J genes are TRBV7-6 and TRBJ1-6; possibly TRBD1 for D (6 bases). The CDR3 is 16 residues long. Trimming pared 0 bases from V and 7 bases from J, leaving 13 bases between. CDR1 is SGHVS, CDR2 FNYEAQ, per germline. The CDR3 DNA follows: TGTGCCAGCAGCTTAGCGACAGGTTCCGGAAATTCACCCCTCCACTTT. Encoded protein: CASSLATGSGNSPLHF.

The V and J genes are TRBV9 and TRBJ2-1; D is unresolved. This CDR3 is built from 14 residues. With 7 bases removed from V and 5 bases from J, the gap between germline ends came to 16 bases. Per the germline V gene, CDR1 is SGDLS and CDR2 is YYNGEE. The CDR3 DNA sequence: TGTGCCAGCTCGGCTGCAATCGCAAACAATGAGCAGTTCTTC. This codes for CASSAAIANNEQFF.

The chain joins TRBV7-2 to TRBJ2-7; no firm D call. Germline CDR1 and CDR2: SGHTA and FQGNSA. The CDR3 loop spans 13 amino acids. Trimming took 3 bases from V and 6 from J, leaving 12 bases between them. Written as DNA, the CDR3 is TGTGCCAGCAGCTTCCCCCCGGCACCCGAGCAGTACTTC. This gives the protein CASSFPPAPEQYF.

This clone was seen only a few times. V gene TRBV6-5 combines with J gene TRBJ1-2; 9 bases align to TRBD1. CDR1 and CDR2 (germline): MNHEY, SVGAGI. The length of the CDR3 is 16 residues. The V segment lost 0 bases and the J segment 2 bases; nucleotides outside the gene matches: 4. DNA for the CDR3: TGTGCCAGCAGTTACTCAGGGACAGGGACCAACTATGGCTACACCTTC. Residues: CASSYSGTGTNYGYTF.

This clone has a single count. The gene calls are TRBV11-3 and TRBJ2-2; TRBD1 aligns across 12 bases. Germline CDR1 and CDR2: SGHNT and YENEEA. The CDR3 length is 16 residues. CDR3 amino acids: CACREGQGAGTGELFF. CDR3 DNA sequence: TGTGCATGCAGAGAGGGACAGGGGGCCGGCACCGGGGAGCTGTTTTTT.

The chain has TRBV10-1 and TRBJ2-7; possibly TRBD1 for D (6 bases). Trimming pared 10 bases from V and 6 bases from J, leaving 22 bases between. The CDR3 length is 14 residues. Germline assignment: CDR1 WNHNN and CDR2 SYGVQD (reference sequence). The CDR3 spells CATAWRDRRREQYF. The CDR3 coding sequence is TGCGCCACAGCCTGGAGAGACAGGAGGCGCGAGCAGTACTTC.

This clone has more than one count but fewer than ten. The genes are TRBV6-1 and TRBJ2-2; 12 bases are a match to TRBD2. The V gene's germline CDR1 is MNHNS and CDR2 SASEGT. There are 17 residues in the CDR3. The V gene end was trimmed by 3 bases and the J gene end by 6 bases; junction bases not matched to a gene: 8. CDR3 bases: TGTGCCAGCAGTGATGGGCTAGCGGGGGGGCGTTCCGGGGAGCTGTTTTTT. Protein: CASSDGLAGGRSGELFF.

This chain connects TRBV10-1 to TRBJ2-5; D unclear. The CDR3 totals 13 residues. Germline V gene data show CDR1 as WNHNN and CDR2 as SYGVQD (reference sequence). The germline V and J ends were trimmed by 2 bases and 3 bases, with 7 bases remaining between them. The CDR3: CASSEGEEETQYF. As DNA, the CDR3 is TGCGCCAGCAGTGAGGGGGAAGAAGAGACCCAGTACTTC.

The chain links TRBV11-2 to TRBJ2-5, with 8 bases identical to TRBD2. The CDR3 sequence is 13 residues long. The V gene's germline CDR1 is SGHAT and CDR2 FQNNGV. Trimming removed 6 bases from V and 5 bases from J; junction bases left unmatched: 5. DNA of the CDR3: TGTGCCAGCAGGCCGGGGGGGGCGGAGACCCAGTACTTC. Protein product: CASRPGGAETQYF.

This rearrangement joins TRBV5-1 to TRBJ2-1; D is undetermined. The ends were cut back, 0 bases at V and 2 bases at J, with 9 bases in the middle. CDR3 length: 15 residues. The germline gives CDR1 SGHRS, CDR2 YFSETQ. CDR3 nucleotide sequence: TGCGCCAGCAGCTTGGGCAGTACCGCCTACAATGAGCAGTTCTTC. Its translation: CASSLGSTAYNEQFF.

This clone was counted between two and nine times. V gene TRBV28 combines with J gene TRBJ2-3, with 9 bases identical to TRBD2. The CDR3 runs to 15 residues. After removal of 5 bases from V and 2 bases from J, the junction contained 5 bases not matched to a gene. The germline V gene encodes CDR1 MDHEN and CDR2 SYDVKM. Written as DNA, the CDR3 is TGTGCCAGCAGTAGCGGGGGGCCCCTCACAGATACGCAGTATTTT. It is translated as CASSSGGPLTDTQYF.

The CDR3 region is CASSVVFGMQGTEAFF. As DNA, the CDR3 is TGTGCCAGCAGCGTAGTGTTCGGGATGCAAGGCACTGAAGCTTTCTTT. The chain employs TRBV9 and TRBJ1-1, with D unclear. V was shortened by 0 bases and J by 4 bases, with 16 bases between the two germline ends. CDR1 SGDLS and CDR2 YYNGEE come from the germline V gene. There are 16 residues in the CDR3.

The rearrangement uses TRBV19 and TRBJ2-3; D remains unclear. The CDR3 length is 14 residues. Trimming took off 4 bases at V and 2 bases at J, with 10 bases between the two ends. Germline V gene sequence: CDR1 LNHDA, CDR2 SQIVND (reference sequence). The CDR3 here is CASSRSQNTDTQYF. CDR3 sequence (DNA): TGTGCCAGTAGTAGGAGTCAGAACACAGATACGCAGTATTTT.

This chain joins TRBV9 and TRBJ1-2; TRBD1 might be the D (5 bases). Trimming removed 3 bases from V and 7 bases from J, with 16 bases in between. This CDR3 has 14 residues. Germline CDR1 SGDLS, CDR2 YYNGEE. CDR3 region: CASSATVSLSGYTF. The CDR3 coding sequence is TGTGCCAGCAGCGCGACAGTGTCTTTAAGTGGCTACACCTTC.

V is TRBV28 and J is TRBJ1-5; D is possibly TRBD1 (5 bases). The CDR3 is 14 amino acids. Per the germline V gene, CDR1 is MDHEN and CDR2 is SYDVKM. V gave up 5 bases and J gave up 5 bases, with 13 bases separating them. The CDR3 reads CASSPRGGYQPQHF. In DNA, the CDR3 is TGTGCCAGCAGTCCCCGGGGGGGTTATCAGCCCCAGCATTTT.

This clone occurred once. The chain is built from TRBV7-2 and TRBJ2-7; 7 bases are a match to TRBD2. Germline V gene sequence: CDR1 SGHTA, CDR2 FQGNSA. The CDR3 sequence is 16 residues long. The ends lost 0 bases at V and 0 bases at J; junction bases unmatched: 5. CDR3 loop: CASSLAGGGSSYEQYF. In DNA form, the CDR3 reads TGTGCCAGCAGCTTAGCCGGCGGGGGAAGCTCCTACGAGCAGTACTTC.

The table lists this clone with a count of one. The chain employs TRBV28 and TRBJ1-1; D not certain. CDR3 length: 13 residues. Germline CDR1 is MDHEN and CDR2 is SYDVKM. Deletions cut 5 bases from V and 1 base from J, with 8 bases between. CDR3 DNA: TGTGCCAGCAGTCGTCGGGGGAACACTGAAGCTTTCTTT. Amino acids: CASSRRGNTEAFF.

The chain joins TRBV5-1 to TRBJ2-7; TRBD1 matches at 8 bases. In germline, CDR1 is SGHRS, CDR2 YFSETQ. The CDR3 sequence is 17 residues long. J gave up 2 bases and V 4 bases, and 14 bases lay outside the gene matches. This CDR3 is CASSPDSRGQATYEQYF. The CDR3 bases are TGCGCCAGCAGCCCGGACTCTCGGGGACAGGCCACCTACGAGCAGTACTTC.

This chain uses TRBV11-2 with TRBJ2-1, with TRBD1 matching over 7 bases. This CDR3 contains 16 residues. Losses at the gene ends were 3 bases for V and 0 bases for J; bases not matched to a gene: 5. Germline values: CDR1 SGHAT, CDR2 FQNNGV. CDR3 sequence reads: CASSFQGVGSYNEQFF. As DNA, the CDR3 is TGTGCCAGCAGCTTTCAGGGGGTGGGCTCCTACAATGAGCAGTTCTTC.